This T cell receptor beta chain was profiled in a study of human T cells and chemical hapten exposure. Study details: Upper-back patch tests with 0.01% DPC were read at 6 days.

Worth noting for this clonotype: Antigen: not known.

General study points: Positive correlation was observed between PT1 expanded TCR counts and patch test score.

Each CDR3 protein gets one entry after TCRdb re-called the RACE reads with MiXCR. Of about 190,000 distinct CDR3 sequences in the sample, more than 20% were seen once. CDR3 length: 13 residues. Germline CDR1 and CDR2: MNHNY and SVGAGI (reference sequence). Trimming stripped 9 bases from V and 0 bases from J, with 12 bases between. Time point described: patch test 3, about 24 weeks after DPC sensitization. The treatment: therapeutic diphenylcyclopropenone sensitization with weekly scalp DPC. Each donor was an alopecia patient between 18 and 70 years of age who qualified for DPC. The sample was whole blood, taken in connection with sensitization to the hapten diphenylcyclopropenone (DPC). This receptor was identified in a woman aged 40 to 50 with alopecia areata. Some clones in this sample may be carry-over from other donors' samples. The gene calls are TRBV6-6 and TRBJ2-7, with D perhaps TRBD2 (6 bases). CDR3 sequence (DNA): TGTGCCAGTTTTAGCGGTTTCTCCTACGAGCAGTACTTC. Its translation is CASFSGFSYEQYF.